This TCR beta chain was sequenced for a study of T cells in Graves' hyperthyroidism and ophthalmopathy (dated by TCRdb to the late 2010s). About the study as a whole: Peripheral blood was sampled at the time of initial diagnosis, prior to any treatment. To identify distinguishing TCR V-J signatures, a discovery cohort of 90 to 100 patients was used, comprising 43 with Graves' ophthalmopathy and around 60 with stable Graves' hyperthyroidism. An independent validation cohort of fewer than 20 hyperthyroidism patients and about 15 patients who later progressed to ophthalmopathy tested prospective prediction of ophthalmopathy. The 100 discovery patients were randomly split 7:3 into training and test sets. The study also compared thyroid tissue and blood T-cell repertoires from more than 5 Graves' hyperthyroidism patients. Once sampling was done, hyperthyroidism patients were given methimazole at a starting dose of 30 mg daily, whereas ophthalmopathy patients were given high-dose intravenous methylprednisolone. The paper reports TCR Vbeta CDR3 sequencing of approximately 140 peripheral blood samples: approximately 43 ophthalmopathy, fewer than 85 hyperthyroidism and some 17 progressor patients. The study at large found these results: In validation, progression to ophthalmopathy was predicted by the model with around 70% sensitivity and 72.22% specificity, a median of around 6.5 months before onset. A 13 V-J signature model separated ophthalmopathy from stable hyperthyroidism, with around 90% sensitivity and 81.08% specificity in cross-validation and 80%/75% in testing. Most expanded thyroid clonotypes (frequency above 0.001) were also detected in blood, suggesting blood repertoires may reflect thyroid immune responses. Sample size was not statistically predetermined, and investigators were not blinded to group allocation.

Amplification of TCR beta CDR3 regions was carried out from RNA transcripts. The first round of RT-PCR for the TCR CDR3 was performed with the HTBI primer set and the Qiagen OneStep RT-PCR kit. Libraries were constructed in a second round of multiplex PCR, after which size selection and purification were carried out. Libraries were sequenced paired-end with 100 bp reads on an Illumina HiSeq2000. The paper's data handling went like this. SOAPnuke was used to process the raw data, throwing out any read that contained adapters or uncalled bases, had a mean Phred below 15, or lacked an exact constant-primer or identifier match. High-quality paired reads were merged with COPE v1.2.5, and unique nucleotide sequences were defined as clonotypes. MiTCR v1.1 was used to align clonotypes to the IMGT TRBV, TRBD and TRBJ reference segments. The analysis included only V-J combinations with a frequency above 0.0001, which together covered around 99% of the repertoires. A TCS score was defined as the ratio between F50 (clonal expansion) and ExV (chaos), using BLOSUM62-based TCRdist between CDR3 peptides within each V-J. Welch's t-statistics and random forest reduced roughly 540 V-J features to around 14, which were used in a naive Bayes classifier (R e1071). In TCRdb, the public reads were trimmed at Q25 with fastp and aligned with MiXCR, with productive beta chains retained. Entries that share a CDR3 protein sequence are merged under the most common genes and DNA. TCRdb's processing, not the authors', yielded these V and J calls. The sample records hundreds of thousands of distinct CDR3 sequences, around 19% of which are singletons. The ten largest account for approximately 40% of the sample.

Including cysteine and phenylalanine, the CDR3 has 15 amino acids. Only the CDR3 part of the read is kept: 45 bases, read in frame from the first base. Taken from the germline V gene, the CDR1 and CDR2 loops are SNHLY and FYNNEI. V and J are trimmed by 4 bases and 3 bases, and the gene matches miss 6 bases of the junction. A patient counted as having stable Graves' hyperthyroidism if no progression to ophthalmopathy occurred over 18 months of follow-up. Hyperthyroidism patients were newly diagnosed, had a disease duration of under 2 months, and were aged 18 to 65 years. Patients with uncontrolled infections, other autoimmune diseases, pregnancy or lactation were excluded. Diagnoses were established on the basis of clinical symptoms, serum thyroxine and TRAb, thyroid ultrasound, and orbital computed tomography. PBMCs were isolated from more than 8 ml of fresh peripheral blood by Ficoll-Paque density gradient centrifugation. Total RNA was extracted using Trizol reagent, and RNA quality was assessed on an Agilent 2100 Bioanalyzer.

This clonotype was recorded many times. Its antigen specificity is not known. No clone much larger than this one lies a single base away; base qualities are absent. The clonotype originates from a man in his forties with Graves' hyperthyroidism. The sequence is built from TRBV2 and TRBJ2-7; 10 bases in the junction line up with TRBD2. Sample: blood. The CDR3 protein: CASSVWTSGLYEQYF. Read as DNA, the sequence is TGTGCCAGCAGTGTCTGGACTAGCGGACTCTACGAGCAGTACTTC.